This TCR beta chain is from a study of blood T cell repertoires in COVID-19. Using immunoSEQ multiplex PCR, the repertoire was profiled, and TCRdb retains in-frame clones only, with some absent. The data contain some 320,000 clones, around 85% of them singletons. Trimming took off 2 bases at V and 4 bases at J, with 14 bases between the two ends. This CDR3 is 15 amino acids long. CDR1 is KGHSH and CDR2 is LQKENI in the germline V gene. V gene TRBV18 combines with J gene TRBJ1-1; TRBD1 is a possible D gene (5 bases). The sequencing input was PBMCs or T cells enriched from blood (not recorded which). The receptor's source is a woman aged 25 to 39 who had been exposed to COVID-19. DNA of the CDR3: TGTGCCAGCTCACCATGGCAGGGATTGGGCACTGAAGCTTTCTTT. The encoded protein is CASSPWQGLGTEAFF. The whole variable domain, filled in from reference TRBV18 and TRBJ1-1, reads NAGVMQNPRHLVRRRGQEARLRCSPMKGHSHVYWYRQLPEEGLKFMVYLQKENIIDESGMPKERFSAEFPKEGPSILRIQQVVRGDSAAYFCASSPWQGLGTEAFFGQGTRLTVV.